This T cell receptor (beta chain) originates from a study of blood T cells in healthy people across ages. Findings and limits, study-wide: Changes in expanded clonotypes were possibly confounded, as the CMV status of donors was unknown.

This clonotype was seen a handful of times. Its target is not known. Alongside a J-beta primer mix, a sample-barcoded 5' primer served in a second PCR lasting about 7 to 12 cycles. TCRdb reprocessed the 5' RACE reads via MiXCR and lists one record per CDR3 protein. The data contain 1.5 million to 1.8 million distinct CDR3 sequences, approximately 42% of them singletons. Healthy Russian Caucasian donors spanned ages roughly 6 to 100 years. Sequenced sample: blood. The receptor comes from a woman between 18 and 29 years old in good health.

The CDR3 nucleotides read TGCAGTGCTAGAGATGTCTCCTCCACAGATACGCAGTATTTT. This codes for CSARDVSSTDTQYF. The V call is TRBV20-1, the J call TRBJ2-3; D remains ambiguous. This CDR3 is 14 amino acids long. V lost 0 bases, J lost 2 bases, and 9 bases lay in between. Per germline, CDR1 DFQATT and CDR2 SNEGSKA (reference sequence).